The source of this T cell receptor beta chain is a study of tumour-infiltrating T cells in Burkitt lymphoma. Study in general: Patients covered every epidemiological subtype of Burkitt lymphoma.

Study-wide points: Many Burkitt lymphoma patients shared several public clonotypes.

About this clone: Antigen unknown.

TCRdb's copy holds only in-frame clones and misses some; the assay was immunoSEQ multiplex PCR. The sample holds more than 40,000 clones, around 29% seen once. V lost 6 bases to trimming and J lost 0 bases, with 9 bases between them. Germline V gene lookup returns CDR1 MRHNA and CDR2 SNTAGT. This CDR3 has 14 residues. Sequencing was carried out using tumor tissue. This clonotype was sampled from a human donor with Burkitt lymphoma. This rearrangement joins TRBV6-4 to TRBJ2-1, with D hard to call. The CDR3 bases are TGTGCCAGCAGCCCAGGTAGCTCCTACAATGAGCAGTTCTTC. Translating gives CASSPGSSYNEQFF.